A selection of T cell receptor beta chains follows, all from one sample in a study of T cell changes during pregnancy in multiple sclerosis. Repertoires were generated with immunoSEQ multiplex PCR, while TCRdb's copy carries only in-frame clones and drops some. The sample lists around 88,000 clones, about nine tenths occurring once. The sample here was peripheral blood, taken in the first trimester of pregnancy. The receptors originated from a female donor with multiple sclerosis, enrolled in a pregnancy study. Each CDR3 is given with its conserved first and last residue. The order of the fields is V gene, D gene, J gene, CDR3 protein, CDR3 DNA. D genes are given only for firm matches.

TRBV7-6	NA	TRBJ1-4	CASSTNINEKLFF	TGTGCCAGCAGCACTAATATTAATGAAAAACTGTTTTTT
TRBV28	TRBD2	TRBJ2-1	CASSTPGLAITSSYNEQFF	TGTGCCAGCAGTACACCGGGACTAGCTATTACGAGCTCCTACAATGAGCAGTTCTTC
TRBV28	TRBD2	TRBJ2-3	CASSTPDSGNADTQYF	TGTGCCAGCAGTACACCAGATAGCGGGAACGCAGATACGCAGTATTTT
TRBV2	NA	TRBJ1-1	CASRRGGAGAEAFF	TGTGCCAGCAGGCGGGGGGGCGCTGGGGCTGAAGCTTTCTTT
TRBV7-9	NA	TRBJ2-7	CASSLGPSPIF	TGTGCCAGCAGCTTAGGTCCTAGTCCGATCTTC
TRBV9	TRBD1	TRBJ1-6	CASSVTGGTNSPLHF	TGTGCCAGCAGCGTAACAGGGGGAACGAATTCACCCCTCCACTTT
TRBV5-1	NA	TRBJ1-1	CASSSQMNTEAFF	TGCGCCAGCAGCTCCCAGATGAACACTGAAGCTTTCTTT
TRBV10-3	TRBD1	TRBJ2-5	CAISGGTGRETQYF	TGTGCCATCAGTGGGGGGACAGGGCGGGAGACCCAGTACTTC
TRBV13	NA	TRBJ1-2	CASSFRGSYGYTF	TGTGCCAGCAGCTTTAGGGGCAGCTATGGCTACACCTTC
TRBV27	NA	TRBJ2-1	CASSLAGPSGNEQFF	TGTGCCAGCAGTTTGGCAGGACCAAGCGGTAATGAGCAGTTCTTC
TRBV5-4	TRBD1	TRBJ1-6	CASRDRDLNSPLHF	TGTGCCAGCAGGGACAGGGATCTCAATTCACCCCTCCACTTT